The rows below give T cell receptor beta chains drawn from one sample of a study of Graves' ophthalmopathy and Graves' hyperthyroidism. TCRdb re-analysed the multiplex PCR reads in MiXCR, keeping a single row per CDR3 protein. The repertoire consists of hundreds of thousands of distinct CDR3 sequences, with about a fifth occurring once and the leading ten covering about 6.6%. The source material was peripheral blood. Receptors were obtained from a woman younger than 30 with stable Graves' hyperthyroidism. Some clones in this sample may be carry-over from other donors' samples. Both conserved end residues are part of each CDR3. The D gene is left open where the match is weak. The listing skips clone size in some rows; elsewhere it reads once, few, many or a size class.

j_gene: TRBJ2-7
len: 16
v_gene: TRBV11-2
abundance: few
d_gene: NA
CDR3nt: TGTGCCAGCAGCTTAGTAGCAACAACCTCACCCTACGAGCAGTACTTC
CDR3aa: CASSLVATTSPYEQYF

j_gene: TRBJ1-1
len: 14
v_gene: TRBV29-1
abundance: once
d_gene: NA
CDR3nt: TGCAGCGTTATCCGGGGGGCTGAAAACACTGAAGCTTTCTTT
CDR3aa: CSVIRGAENTEAFF

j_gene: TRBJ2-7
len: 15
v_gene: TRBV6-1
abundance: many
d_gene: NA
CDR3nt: TGTGCCAGCAGTCCCAGGGTAGGGAAGTCCTACGAGCAGTACTTC
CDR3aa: CASSPRVGKSYEQYF

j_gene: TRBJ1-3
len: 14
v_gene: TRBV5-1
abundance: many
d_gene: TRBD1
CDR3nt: TGCGCCAGCAGCTTGGGACAGGGGAGAAACACCATATATTTT
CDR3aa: CASSLGQGRNTIYF

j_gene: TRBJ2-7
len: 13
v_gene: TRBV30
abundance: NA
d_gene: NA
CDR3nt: TGTGCCTGTACCGGGACGGAATTCTACGAGCAGTACTTC
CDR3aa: CACTGTEFYEQYF

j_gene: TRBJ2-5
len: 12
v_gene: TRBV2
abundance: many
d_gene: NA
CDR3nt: TGTGCCAGCAGTGGGGGGCAAGAGACCCAGTACTTC
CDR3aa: CASSGGQETQYF

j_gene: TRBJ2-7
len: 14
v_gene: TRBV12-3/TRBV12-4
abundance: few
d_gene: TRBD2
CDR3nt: TGTGCCAGCAGTAACCCGGGCCCGGGGGGGGGGCAGTACTTC
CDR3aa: CASSNPGPGGGQYF

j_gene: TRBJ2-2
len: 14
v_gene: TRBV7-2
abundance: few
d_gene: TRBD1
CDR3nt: TGTGCCAGCAGCTTAGCGACAGGGGCCGGGGAGCTGTTTTTT
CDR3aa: CASSLATGAGELFF

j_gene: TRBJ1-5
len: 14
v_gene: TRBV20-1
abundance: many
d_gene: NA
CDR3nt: TGCAGTGCTAGAGATGTGGGAGGAGGGCAGCCCCAGCATTTT
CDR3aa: CSARDVGGGQPQHF

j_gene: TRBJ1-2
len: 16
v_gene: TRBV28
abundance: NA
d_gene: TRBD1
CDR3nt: TGTGCCAGCAGGGGGGGGACAGGGCGTCGGGTCTATGGCTACACCTTC
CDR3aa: CASRGGTGRRVYGYTF

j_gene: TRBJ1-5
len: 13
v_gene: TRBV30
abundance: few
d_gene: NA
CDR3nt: TGTGCCTGGAGTGTGGCTCATGCCTTTGTCCAGCATTTT
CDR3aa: CAWSVAHAFVQHF

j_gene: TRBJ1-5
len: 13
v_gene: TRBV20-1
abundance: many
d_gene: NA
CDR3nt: TGCAGTGCAATCGACAGGAGCAATCAGCCCCAGCATTTT
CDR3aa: CSAIDRSNQPQHF

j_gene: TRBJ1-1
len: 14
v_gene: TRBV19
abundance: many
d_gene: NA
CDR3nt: TGTGCCAGTACCCCCCCGGGACACGTGATTGAAGCTTTCTTT
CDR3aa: CASTPPGHVIEAFF

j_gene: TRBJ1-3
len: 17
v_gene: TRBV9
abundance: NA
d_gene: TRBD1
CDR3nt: TGTGCCAGCAGCCTTCCCCCAGGGGGGGGCACTGGAAACACCATATATTTT
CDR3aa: CASSLPPGGGTGNTIYF

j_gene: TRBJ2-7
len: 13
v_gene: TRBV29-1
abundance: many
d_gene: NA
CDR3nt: TGCAGCGTTGAAGGATGGAGTTCGGACGAGCAGTACTTC
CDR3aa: CSVEGWSSDEQYF

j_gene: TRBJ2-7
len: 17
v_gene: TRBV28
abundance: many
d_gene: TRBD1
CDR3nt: TGTGCCAGCAGCTCCCGCGGACGGGGACAGGCTTCCTACGAGCAGTACTTC
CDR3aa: CASSSRGRGQASYEQYF

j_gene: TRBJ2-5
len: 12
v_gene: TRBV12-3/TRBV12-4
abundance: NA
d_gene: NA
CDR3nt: TGTGCCAGCACTAGCGTATCAGAGACCCAGTACTTC
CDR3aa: CASTSVSETQYF

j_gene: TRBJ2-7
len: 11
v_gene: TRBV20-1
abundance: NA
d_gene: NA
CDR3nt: TGCAGTTCCGGGTCTTCCTACGAGCAGTACTTC
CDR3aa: CSSGSSYEQYF

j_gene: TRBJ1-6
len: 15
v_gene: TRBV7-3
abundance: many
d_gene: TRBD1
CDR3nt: TGTGCCAGCAGCCCTACAGGGGGCTTGAGTTCACCCCTCCACTTT
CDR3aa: CASSPTGGLSSPLHF

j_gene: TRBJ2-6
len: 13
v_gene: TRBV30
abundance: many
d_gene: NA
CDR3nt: TGTGCCTGGAGTATCCCTGGGGCCAACGTCCTGACTTTC
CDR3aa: CAWSIPGANVLTF

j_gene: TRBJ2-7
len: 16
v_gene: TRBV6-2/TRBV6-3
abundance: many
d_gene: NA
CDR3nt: TGTGCCAGCAGTTCCTATCCGGGGGCGGATAGGAACGAGCAGTACTTC
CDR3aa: CASSSYPGADRNEQYF

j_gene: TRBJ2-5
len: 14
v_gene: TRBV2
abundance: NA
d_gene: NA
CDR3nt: TGTGCCAGCAGTGAAAGGGGGGTACAAGAGACCCAGTACTTC
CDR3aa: CASSERGVQETQYF

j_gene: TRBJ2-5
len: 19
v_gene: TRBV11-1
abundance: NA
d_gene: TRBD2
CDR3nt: TGTGCCAGCAGCCATGGGGGACTAGCGGGAGCGGCAGGATATGAGACCCAGTACTTC
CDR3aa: CASSHGGLAGAAGYETQYF

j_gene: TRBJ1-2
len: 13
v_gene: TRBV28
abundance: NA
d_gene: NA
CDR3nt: TGTGCCAGCACCCAAGCAGGGAGGGGAGGCTACACCTTC
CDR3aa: CASTQAGRGGYTF

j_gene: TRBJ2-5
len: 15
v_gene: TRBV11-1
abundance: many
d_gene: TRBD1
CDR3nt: TGTGCCAGCAGCTCCAGGGACAGGGGGTACGAGACCCAGTACTTC
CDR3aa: CASSSRDRGYETQYF

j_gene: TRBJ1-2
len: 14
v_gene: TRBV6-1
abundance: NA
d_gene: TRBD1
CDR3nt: TGTGCCAGCACTGTAGACAGGGGGATCTATGGCTACACCTTC
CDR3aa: CASTVDRGIYGYTF

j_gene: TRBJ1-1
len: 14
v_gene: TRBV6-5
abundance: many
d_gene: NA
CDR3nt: TGTGCCAGCAGTGTCTCGACGGTGAACACTGAAGCTTTCTTT
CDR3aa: CASSVSTVNTEAFF

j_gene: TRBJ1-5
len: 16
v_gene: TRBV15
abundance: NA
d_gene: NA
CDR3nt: TGTGCCACCAGCAGAGATAATTTTGGACTCGTTGAGCCCCAGCATTTT
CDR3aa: CATSRDNFGLVEPQHF

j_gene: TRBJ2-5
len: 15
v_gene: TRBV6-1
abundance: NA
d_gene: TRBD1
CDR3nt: TGTGCCAGCAGAGGACAGGGGACTAACCAAGAGACCCAGTACTTC
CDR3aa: CASRGQGTNQETQYF

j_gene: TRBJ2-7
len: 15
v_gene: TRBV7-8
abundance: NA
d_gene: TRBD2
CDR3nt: TGTGCCAGCAGCGGCAATGCGGGGGGGTTCTACGAGCAGTACTTC
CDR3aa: CASSGNAGGFYEQYF

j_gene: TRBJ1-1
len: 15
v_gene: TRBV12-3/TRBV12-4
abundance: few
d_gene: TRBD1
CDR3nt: TGTGCCAGCAAGACGGGGACAGGCGCCAACACTGAAGCTTTCTTT
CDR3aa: CASKTGTGANTEAFF

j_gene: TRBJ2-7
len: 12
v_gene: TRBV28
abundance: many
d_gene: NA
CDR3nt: TGTGCCAGCAGTTTACGCAGGGCCGAGCAGTACTTC
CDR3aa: CASSLRRAEQYF

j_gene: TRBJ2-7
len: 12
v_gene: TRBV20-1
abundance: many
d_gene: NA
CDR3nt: TGCAGTGCTAGAGAACAGGGTTTCGAGCAGTACTTC
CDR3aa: CSAREQGFEQYF

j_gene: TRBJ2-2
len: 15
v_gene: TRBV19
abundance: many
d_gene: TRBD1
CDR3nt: TGTGCCAGTAGACAGGGGGGACCAAGGACCGGGGAGCTGTTTTTT
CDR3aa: CASRQGGPRTGELFF

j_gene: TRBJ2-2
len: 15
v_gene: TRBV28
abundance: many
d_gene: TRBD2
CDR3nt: TGTGCCAGCAGCTTAGCGGGGGCGACCACCGGGGAGCTGTTTTTT
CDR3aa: CASSLAGATTGELFF

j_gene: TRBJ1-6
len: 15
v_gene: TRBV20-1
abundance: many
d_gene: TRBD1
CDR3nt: TGCAGTGCTAAGCTCAACAGGGGGGATAATTCACCCCTCCACTTT
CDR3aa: CSAKLNRGDNSPLHF

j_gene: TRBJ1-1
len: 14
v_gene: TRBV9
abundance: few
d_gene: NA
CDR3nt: TGTGCCAGCAGCGTAGGTTTGGAGAACACTGAAGCTTTCTTT
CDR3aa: CASSVGLENTEAFF

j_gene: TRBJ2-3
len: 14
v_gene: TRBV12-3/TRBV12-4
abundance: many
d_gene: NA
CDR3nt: TGTGCCAGCAGTTTGAACAGCAACACAGATACGCAGTATTTT
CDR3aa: CASSLNSNTDTQYF

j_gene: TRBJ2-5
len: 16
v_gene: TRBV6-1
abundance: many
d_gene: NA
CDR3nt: TGTGCCAGCTGCCTACAAGGCCTTTCGGCCAGAGAGACCCAGTACTTC
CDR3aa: CASCLQGLSARETQYF

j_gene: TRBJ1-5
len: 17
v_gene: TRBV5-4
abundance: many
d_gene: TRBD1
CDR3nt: TGTGCCAGCAGCTTGGCCCAATATCCGGGACAGAAGCAGCCCCAGCATTTT
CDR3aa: CASSLAQYPGQKQPQHF

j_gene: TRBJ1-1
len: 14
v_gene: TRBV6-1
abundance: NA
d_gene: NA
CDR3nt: TGTGCCAGCCGGCAGGGACCGACGAACACTGAAGCTTTCTTT
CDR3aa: CASRQGPTNTEAFF

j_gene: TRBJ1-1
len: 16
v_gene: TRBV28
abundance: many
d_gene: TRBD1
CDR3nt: TGTGCCAGCAGTTTAGGCAACAACAGGGGAGGCACTGAAGCTTTCTTT
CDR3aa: CASSLGNNRGGTEAFF

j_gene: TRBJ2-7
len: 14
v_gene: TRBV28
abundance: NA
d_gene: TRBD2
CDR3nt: TGTGCCAGCCGCACTAGCGGGAGCTCCCTCGAGCAGTACTTC
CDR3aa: CASRTSGSSLEQYF

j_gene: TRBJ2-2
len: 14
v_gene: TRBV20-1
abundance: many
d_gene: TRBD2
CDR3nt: TGCAGTGCTCTAGCGGGGGCAACCACCGGGGAGCTGTTTTTT
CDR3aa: CSALAGATTGELFF

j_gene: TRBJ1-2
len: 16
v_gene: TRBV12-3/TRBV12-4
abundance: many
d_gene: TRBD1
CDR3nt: TGTGCCAGCAGTCGAAGACAGGGTGGCCCAGGGGAGGGCTACACCTTC
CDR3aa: CASSRRQGGPGEGYTF

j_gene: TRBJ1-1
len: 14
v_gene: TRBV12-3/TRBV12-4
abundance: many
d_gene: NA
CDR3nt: TGTGCCAGCAGTCTAGGGACGGAGAACACTGAAGCTTTCTTT
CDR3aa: CASSLGTENTEAFF

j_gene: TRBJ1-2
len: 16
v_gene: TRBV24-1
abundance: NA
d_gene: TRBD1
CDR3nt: TGTGCCACCAGTGACGCCGGGACAGGGGAGATCTATGGCTACACCTTC
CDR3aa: CATSDAGTGEIYGYTF

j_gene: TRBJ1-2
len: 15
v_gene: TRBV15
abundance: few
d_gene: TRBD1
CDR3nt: TGTGCCACCAGCAACCCGACCGGGACAGTTTATGGCTACACCTTC
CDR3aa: CATSNPTGTVYGYTF

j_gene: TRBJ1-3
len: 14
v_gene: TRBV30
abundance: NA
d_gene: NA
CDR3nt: TGTGCCTGGACAGGGGACCTGTCTGGAAACACCATATATTTT
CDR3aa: CAWTGDLSGNTIYF

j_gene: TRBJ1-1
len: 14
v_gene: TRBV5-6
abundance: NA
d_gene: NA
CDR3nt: TGTGCCAGCAGCTCGGTGGGAGGGGGCACTGAAGCTTTCTTT
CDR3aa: CASSSVGGGTEAFF